This TCR beta chain appears in the sequencing data of a study of blood T cell repertoires in COVID-19. Turning to the study itself: Specimens from acute and convalescent COVID-19 originated in the United States, Italy and Spain. In each case, the material was cDNA or gDNA derived from T cells, B-cell-depleted T cells, or PBMCs.

In the original processing: Amplified reference gene primers provided the basis for estimating nucleated cell counts. This table comes from immunoSEQ multiplex PCR, and its TCRdb copy is limited to in-frame clones, with some not included. V, J and clone size derive from that table, while D and trimming were established from the DNA sequence. The sample records roughly 38,000 clones, 88% being singletons. The length of the CDR3 is 15 residues. The ends lost 0 bases at V and 2 bases at J; junction bases unmatched: 1. Looked up from germline, CDR1 is SGDLS and CDR2 is YYNGEE. The material sequenced was peripheral blood. This chain links TRBV9 with TRBJ1-3; 8 bases fit TRBD1. This sequence originates from a woman aged 70 to 79 with acute or convalescent COVID-19. The CDR3 region is CASSVGRGPGNTIYF. The CDR3 coding sequence is TGTGCCAGCAGCGTAGGCAGGGGGCCTGGAAACACCATATATTTT.